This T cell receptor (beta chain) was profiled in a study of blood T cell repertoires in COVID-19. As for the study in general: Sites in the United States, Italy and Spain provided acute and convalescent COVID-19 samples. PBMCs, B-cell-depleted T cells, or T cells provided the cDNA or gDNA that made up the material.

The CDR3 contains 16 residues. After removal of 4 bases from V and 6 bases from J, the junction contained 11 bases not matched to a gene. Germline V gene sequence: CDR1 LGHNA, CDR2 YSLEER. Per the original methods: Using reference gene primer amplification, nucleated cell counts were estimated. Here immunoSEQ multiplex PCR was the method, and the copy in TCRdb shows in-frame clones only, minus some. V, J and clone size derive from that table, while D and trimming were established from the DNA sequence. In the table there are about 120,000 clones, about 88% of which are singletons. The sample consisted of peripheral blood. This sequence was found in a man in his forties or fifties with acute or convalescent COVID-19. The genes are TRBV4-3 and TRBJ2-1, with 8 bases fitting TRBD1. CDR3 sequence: CASSPMVTGESNEQFF. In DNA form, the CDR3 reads TGCGCCAGCAGCCCGATGGTGACAGGGGAATCCAATGAGCAGTTCTTC.